This entry concerns a single T cell receptor beta chain. The antigen remains unidentified. Expressed TCRB transcripts were sequenced after all isolated RNA was converted to cDNA. Only in-frame clones appear in the TCRdb table, and some are missing; sequencing was by immunoSEQ multiplex PCR. The data show 300,000 to 400,000 clones, approximately 13% seen once. Via CD45RO/CCR7/CD25/CD127/CD95/CD27, cells of the CD4+ naive, central memory, regulatory and stem cell-like memory subsets were sorted. From germline, CDR1 is SGHRS and CDR2 YFSETQ. The CDR3 loop spans 16 amino acids. V gave up 3 bases and J gave up 4 bases; unmatched junction bases: 10. The data derive from a study of beta chain features in type 1 diabetes. Study in general: Patients shared similar age, gender and cell yields with healthy donors.

Study results and limitations: Still unanswered here is whether HLA type influences TCRB rearrangement. Moderately but significantly shorter TCRB CDR3s were found in Type 1 diabetes patients in all four CD4+ subsets.

Sequencing was done on a sample of naive CD4+ T cells from blood. The rearrangement joins TRBV5-1 to TRBJ2-1; 7 bases map to TRBD2. This receptor was obtained from a woman younger than 30 with type 1 diabetes. The CDR3 is CASSSRLAFKYNEQFF. CDR3 nucleotide sequence: TGCGCCAGCAGCTCACGACTAGCCTTTAAGTACAATGAGCAGTTCTTC.